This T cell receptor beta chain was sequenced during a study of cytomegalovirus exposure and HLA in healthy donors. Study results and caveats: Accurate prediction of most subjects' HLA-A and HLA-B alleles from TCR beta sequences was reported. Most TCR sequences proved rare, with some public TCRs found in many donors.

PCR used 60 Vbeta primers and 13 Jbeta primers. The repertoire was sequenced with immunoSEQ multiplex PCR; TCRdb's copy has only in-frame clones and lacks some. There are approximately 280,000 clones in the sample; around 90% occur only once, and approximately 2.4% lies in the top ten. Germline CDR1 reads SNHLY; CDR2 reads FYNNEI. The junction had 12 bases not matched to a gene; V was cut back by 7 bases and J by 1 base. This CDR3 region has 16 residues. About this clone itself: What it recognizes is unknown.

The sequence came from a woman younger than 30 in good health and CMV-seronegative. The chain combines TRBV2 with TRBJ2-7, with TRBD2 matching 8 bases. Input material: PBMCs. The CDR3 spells CASTSRGGLSSYEQYF. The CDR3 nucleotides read TGTGCCAGCACCTCCCGGGGGGGACTATCGTCCTACGAGCAGTACTTC.